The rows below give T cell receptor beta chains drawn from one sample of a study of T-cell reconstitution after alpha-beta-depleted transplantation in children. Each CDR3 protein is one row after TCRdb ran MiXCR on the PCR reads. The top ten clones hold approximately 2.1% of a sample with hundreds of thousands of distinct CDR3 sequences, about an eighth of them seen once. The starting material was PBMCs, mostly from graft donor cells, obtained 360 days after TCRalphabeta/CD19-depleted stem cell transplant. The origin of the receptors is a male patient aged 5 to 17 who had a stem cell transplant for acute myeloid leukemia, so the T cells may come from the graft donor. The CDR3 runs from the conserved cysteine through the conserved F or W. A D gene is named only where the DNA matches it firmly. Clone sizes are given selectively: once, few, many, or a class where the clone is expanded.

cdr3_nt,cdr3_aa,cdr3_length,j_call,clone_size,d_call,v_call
TGTGCCAGCGAAGGGAGGGACAGGCTTACCTACAATGAGCAGTTCTTC,CASEGRDRLTYNEQFF,16,TRBJ2-1,many,NA,TRBV28
TGTGCCATCAGTGGTGGAACTAGCGGGTACAATGAGCAGTTCTTC,CAISGGTSGYNEQFF,15,TRBJ2-1,NA,TRBD2,TRBV10-3
TGTGCCAGCAGCGTTAGCGGGGTGAGCTCCTACGAGCAGTACTTC,CASSVSGVSSYEQYF,15,TRBJ2-7,NA,TRBD2,TRBV9
TGTGCCAGCAGGATGCTAGCGGGGAAGCTCAATGAGCAGTTCTTC,CASRMLAGKLNEQFF,15,TRBJ2-1,few,TRBD2,TRBV7-9
TGCAGTGCTAGAGCAGGCCACACGAGGGGGTATGGCTACACCTTC,CSARAGHTRGYGYTF,15,TRBJ1-2,few,NA,TRBV20-1
TGTGCCAGCAGCCAGAAGGGTGTGATCTATGGCTACACCTTC,CASSQKGVIYGYTF,14,TRBJ1-2,few,NA,TRBV11-2
TGTGCCAGCAGTTTAGGGACAGGGGGCGGATTGGCGGGGGAGCTGTTTTTT,CASSLGTGGGLAGELFF,17,TRBJ2-2,many,TRBD1,TRBV12-3/TRBV12-4
TGTGCCAGCAGTGAGGGGGGGTCTGGAAACACCATATATTTT,CASSEGGSGNTIYF,14,TRBJ1-3,NA,NA,TRBV25-1
TGTGCCAGCAGTTACCCTCGTATTGTGGACGAGCAGTACTTC,CASSYPRIVDEQYF,14,TRBJ2-7,NA,NA,TRBV6-5
TGTGCCAGCAGCCAAGATGACAGGCGAGCTGGGGCCAACGTCCTGACTTTC,CASSQDDRRAGANVLTF,17,TRBJ2-6,few,NA,TRBV4-2
TGCTGTGCTAGAGACGGATCTACCCCTCAAGAGACCCAGTACTTC,CCARDGSTPQETQYF,15,TRBJ2-5,NA,NA,TRBV20-1
TGTGCCACAGGGATACCTAGCGCGAAAAACGGGGAGCTGTTTTTT,CATGIPSAKNGELFF,15,TRBJ2-2,few,NA,TRBV2
TGCAGTGCTAGCGACCTTTCGGGGAGCTCCTACAATGAGCAGTTCTTC,CSASDLSGSSYNEQFF,16,TRBJ2-1,many,NA,TRBV20-1
TGCAGCACTGAACGGGCAGATACGCAGTATTTT,CSTERADTQYF,11,TRBJ2-3,NA,NA,TRBV20-1
TGTGCCATCAGTGGACTGGAGGAGACCCAGTACTTC,CAISGLEETQYF,12,TRBJ2-5,NA,NA,TRBV10-3
TGCGCCAGCAGCCAAAGCCCCACAGGACCCTACACCGGGGAGCTGTTTTTT,CASSQSPTGPYTGELFF,17,TRBJ2-2,NA,NA,TRBV4-3
TGTGCCAGCATTTACATCCATCAGGGATATCAGCCCCAGCATTTT,CASIYIHQGYQPQHF,15,TRBJ1-5,NA,NA,TRBV6-2/TRBV6-3
TGCAGCTTTGGGGGGGGGAACACTGAAGCTTTCTTT,CSFGGGNTEAFF,12,TRBJ1-1,few,NA,TRBV29-1
TGTGCCATCAGAGACGACAGGATTACGACCCAGTACTTC,CAIRDDRITTQYF,13,TRBJ2-5,few,NA,TRBV10-3
TGTGCCAGCAGGCGTATTTCTGGAAACACCATATATTTT,CASRRISGNTIYF,13,TRBJ1-3,few,NA,TRBV12-3/TRBV12-4
TGTGCCAGCAGCTCCCCTGCGGGTTCCTACAATGAGCAGTTCTTC,CASSSPAGSYNEQFF,15,TRBJ2-1,NA,NA,TRBV9
TGTGCCAGCAGTAAAATCGGGACGAGCTCCTACAATGAGCAGTTCTTC,CASSKIGTSSYNEQFF,16,TRBJ2-1,NA,NA,TRBV6-1
TGCAGTGCTAGCCACAGGGCTGGGGCCAACGTCCTGACTTTC,CSASHRAGANVLTF,14,TRBJ2-6,NA,NA,TRBV20-1
TGCAGTGCTAGTGGAGCGGGAGTGGGGAATGAGCAGTTCTTC,CSASGAGVGNEQFF,14,TRBJ2-1,many,TRBD2,TRBV20-1
TGTGCCATCAGTGGGCTAGCGGGAGGGGCGAACACCGGGGAGCTGTTTTTT,CAISGLAGGANTGELFF,17,TRBJ2-2,many,TRBD2,TRBV10-3
TGTGCCAGCAGGGTGGGGGGCGGATCTTCTGGGGCCAACGTCCTGACTTTC,CASRVGGGSSGANVLTF,17,TRBJ2-6,NA,NA,TRBV28
TGTGCCAGCAGTCGACATGGCGGTACCACCTACGAGCAGTACTTC,CASSRHGGTTYEQYF,15,TRBJ2-7,few,NA,TRBV27
TGTGCCAGCAGCTTACCTCAAGCTTGGGGGGCGGGATCCCCCCGGGAGCTGTTTTTT,CASSLPQAWGAGSPRELFF,19,TRBJ2-2,NA,NA,TRBV11-2
TGCAGCGCCGTCGGTAGCGGGAGTGGCTACAATGAGCAGTTCTTC,CSAVGSGSGYNEQFF,15,TRBJ2-1,NA,TRBD2,TRBV29-1
TGTGCCAGCAGCCAGGGCCCGCACACTGAAGCTTTCTTT,CASSQGPHTEAFF,13,TRBJ1-1,NA,NA,TRBV4-2
TGCAGTGCTAGAGTAGCTAGCCTCCAAGAGACCCAGTACTTC,CSARVASLQETQYF,14,TRBJ2-5,few,NA,TRBV20-1
TGTGCTAGCAGCTCCCCACCAGGCGACGAGCAGTACTTC,CASSSPPGDEQYF,13,TRBJ2-7,few,NA,TRBV7-7
TGTGCCAGCAGTGAGAACGGCGCAGATACGCAGTATTTT,CASSENGADTQYF,13,TRBJ2-3,NA,NA,TRBV25-1
TGTGCCAGCAGCTCGTCCCGAGGCTACACAGATACGCAGTATTTT,CASSSSRGYTDTQYF,15,TRBJ2-3,NA,NA,TRBV11-3